This entry is about one T cell receptor (beta chain). Its specificity is unknown. The sample comes from a study of T cell repertoires in cytomegalovirus infection. TCRdb ran MiXCR on the reads and lists one entry per CDR3 protein. The sample includes 650,000 to 900,000 distinct CDR3 sequences, about 28% of them seen just once. General study results and limits: Of the TCR beta families, the public ones yielded a cumulative frequency that identified carriers of CMV plus the relevant HLA.

Specimen: cultured CD8+ T cells from PBMCs, collected from culture after CMV antigen stimulation. The receptor comes from a human donor in good health (CMV status not recorded). Some clones in this sample may be carry-over from other donors' samples.

CDR3 sequence: CASSYSRGYRGNEQFF. The CDR3 DNA is TGTGCCAGCAGTTACTCTCGGGGGTACAGGGGCAATGAGCAGTTCTTC. The gene calls are TRBV6-2 or TRBV6-3 and TRBJ2-1; D is possibly TRBD1 (7 bases). Looked up from germline, CDR1 is MNHEY and CDR2 is SVGEGT. This CDR3 has 16 residues. The V gene lost 0 bases and the J gene lost 6 bases, with 15 bases spanning the gap.